These T cell receptor beta chains were read from a single sample in a study of blood T cell repertoires in COVID-19. Only in-frame clones appear in the TCRdb table, and some are missing; sequencing was by immunoSEQ multiplex PCR. The sample carries a few hundred thousand clones, approximately 84% recorded once. The sequenced sample was PBMCs or T cells enriched from blood (not recorded which). The receptors derive from a middle-aged man who had recovered from COVID-19. The CDR3 runs from the conserved cysteine through the conserved F or W. The D gene is left open where the match is weak. Expanded clones are given a class, and other clones once, few, many or no size at all.

v_gene	d_gene	abundance	j_gene	CDR3nt	CDR3aa
TRBV9	TRBD1	few	TRBJ2-7	TGTGCCAGCAGCGTAACCGGGACAGAGTACGAGCAGTACTTC	CASSVTGTEYEQYF
TRBV30	TRBD1	.	TRBJ1-2	TGTGCCTGGAGTGGGGACAGGGGCTATGGCTACACCTTC	CAWSGDRGYGYTF
TRBV21-1	.	.	TRBJ1-2	TGTGCCAGCAGCCCGACAGGGAAAGACTATGGCTACACCTTC	CASSPTGKDYGYTF
TRBV12-3/TRBV12-4	.	.	TRBJ2-4	TGTGCCAGCTCGAAAACGGGGGGCAGCAGGGGTTTC	CASSKTGGSRGF
TRBV15	TRBD2	.	TRBJ2-1	TGTGCCACCAGCCGCGTGTCCGGGCTAGCGGGAGGGCACAATGAGCAGTTCTTC	CATSRVSGLAGGHNEQFF
TRBV5-1	.	.	TRBJ2-3	TGCGCCAGCAGCCAAGGACAAGCTACAGATACGCAGTATTTT	CASSQGQATDTQYF
TRBV27	.	.	TRBJ1-2	TGTGCCAGCAGTTCCCAGGGGTCTGGTGTCTATGGCTACACCTTC	CASSSQGSGVYGYTF
TRBV18	.	.	TRBJ1-4	TGTGCCAGCTCACCACCGATCTCCCCAGGGGCGAATGAAAAACTGTTTTTT	CASSPPISPGANEKLFF
TRBV3-1/TRBV3-2	TRBD1	.	TRBJ1-6	TGTGCCAGCAGCCAAGGTAGTGACAGGGGAAGACCCCTCCACTTT	CASSQGSDRGRPLHF
TRBV21-1	.	.	TRBJ1-4	TGTGCCTCACAACCGGGACAGGGGCTATCAACTAATGAAAAACTGTTTTTT	CASQPGQGLSTNEKLFF
TRBV6-2/TRBV6-3	.	once	TRBJ2-7	TGTGCCAGCAGTTACAATCGCTATGAAGAGCAGTACTTC	CASSYNRYEEQYF
TRBV7-8	TRBD2	.	TRBJ2-3	TGTGCCAGCAGCTTAGCGCTTGGTCGTTCGCGGGAGCTAGATACGCAGTATTTT	CASSLALGRSRELDTQYF
TRBV19	.	.	TRBJ2-3	TGTGCCACCCGGGGACTCTTGGCGTCCGATACGCAGTATTTT	CATRGLLASDTQYF
TRBV2	.	.	TRBJ1-1	TGTGCCAGCAGTAACCTCCCAGGGATGGACACTGAAGCTTTCTTT	CASSNLPGMDTEAFF
TRBV11-2	TRBD2	.	TRBJ2-3	TGTGCCAGCAGCCCGCCGACTAGCGGGAGCATCCCAGATACGCAGTATTTT	CASSPPTSGSIPDTQYF
TRBV12-3/TRBV12-4	TRBD1	.	TRBJ1-2	TGTGCCAGCAGTCCGGGACAGGCCTATGGCTACACCTTC	CASSPGQAYGYTF
TRBV3-1/TRBV3-2	.	.	TRBJ1-5	TGTGCCAGCAGCCAAGGCGGGACCAATCAGCCCCAGCATTTT	CASSQGGTNQPQHF
TRBV11-3	.	.	TRBJ2-5	TGTGCCAGCAGCTCGATCTCCCCGTGCGTGGAGACCCAGTACTTC	CASSSISPCVETQYF
TRBV30	TRBD2	.	TRBJ2-1	TGTGCCTGGGCCGGACTAGCGGGAGACAATGAGCAGTTCTTC	CAWAGLAGDNEQFF